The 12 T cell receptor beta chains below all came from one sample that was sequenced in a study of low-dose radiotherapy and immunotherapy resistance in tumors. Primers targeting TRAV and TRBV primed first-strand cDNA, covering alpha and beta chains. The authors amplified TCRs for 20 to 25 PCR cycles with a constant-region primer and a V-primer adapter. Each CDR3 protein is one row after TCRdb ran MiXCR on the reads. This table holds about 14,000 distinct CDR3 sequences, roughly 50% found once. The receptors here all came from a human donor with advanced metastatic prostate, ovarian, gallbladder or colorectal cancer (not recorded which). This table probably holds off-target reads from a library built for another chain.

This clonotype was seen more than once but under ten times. The chain's CDR3 is CASSLAGKQGSAGELFF. CDR3 sequence (DNA): TGCGCCAGCAGCTTGGCGGGGAAACAGGGCAGCGCCGGGGAGCTGTTTTTT. The V and J genes are TRBV5-1 and TRBJ2-2; perhaps TRBD1 as D (6 bases). This CDR3 contains 17 residues. V was trimmed by 0 bases and J by 6 bases, leaving 18 bases between them. Germline lookup yields CDR1 SGHRS and CDR2 YFSETQ. Together with reference TRBV5-1 and TRBJ2-2, the CDR3 gives the full variable domain: KAGVTQTPRYLIKTRGQQVTLSCSPISGHRSVSWYQQTPGQGLQFLFEYFSETQRNKGNFPGRFSGRQFSNSRSEMNVSTLELGDSALYLCASSLAGKQGSAGELFFGEGSRLTVL.

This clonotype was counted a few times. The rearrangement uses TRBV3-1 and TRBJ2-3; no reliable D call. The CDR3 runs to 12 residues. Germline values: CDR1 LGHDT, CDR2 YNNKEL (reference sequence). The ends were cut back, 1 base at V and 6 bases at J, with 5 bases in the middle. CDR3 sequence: CASSQGLDTQYF. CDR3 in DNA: TGTGCCAGCAGCCAAGGTCTGGATACGCAGTATTTT.

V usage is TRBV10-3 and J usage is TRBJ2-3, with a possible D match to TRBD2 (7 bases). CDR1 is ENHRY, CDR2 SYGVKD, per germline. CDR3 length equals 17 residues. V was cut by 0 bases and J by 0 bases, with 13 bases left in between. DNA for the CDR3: TGTGCCATCAGTGAGTCCCTCGGGGGGCCAAGCACAGATACGCAGTATTTT. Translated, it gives CAISESLGGPSTDTQYF.

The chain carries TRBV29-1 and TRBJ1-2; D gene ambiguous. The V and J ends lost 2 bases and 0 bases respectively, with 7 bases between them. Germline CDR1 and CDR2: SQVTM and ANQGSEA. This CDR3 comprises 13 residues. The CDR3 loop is CSVELRTNYGYTF. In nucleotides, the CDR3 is TGCAGCGTTGAACTTCGGACTAACTATGGCTACACCTTC.

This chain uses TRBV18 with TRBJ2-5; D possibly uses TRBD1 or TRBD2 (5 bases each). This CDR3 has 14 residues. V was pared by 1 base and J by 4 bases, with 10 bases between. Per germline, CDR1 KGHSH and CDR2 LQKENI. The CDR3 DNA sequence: TGTGCCAGCTCACCACGGACGGGGCCAGAGACCCAGTACTTC. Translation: CASSPRTGPETQYF.

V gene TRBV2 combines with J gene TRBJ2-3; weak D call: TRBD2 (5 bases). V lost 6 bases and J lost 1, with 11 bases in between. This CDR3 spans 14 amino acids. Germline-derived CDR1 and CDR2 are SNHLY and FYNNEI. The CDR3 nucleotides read TGTGCCAGCAGACTAGAATTTCGCACAGATACGCAGTATTTT. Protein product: CASRLEFRTDTQYF.

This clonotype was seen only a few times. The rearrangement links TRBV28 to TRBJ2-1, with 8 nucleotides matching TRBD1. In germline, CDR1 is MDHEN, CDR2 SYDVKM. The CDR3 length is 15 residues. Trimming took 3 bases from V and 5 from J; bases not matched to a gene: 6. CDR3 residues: CASSFVTGVHNEQFF. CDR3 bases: TGTGCCAGCAGTTTTGTGACAGGGGTCCACAATGAGCAGTTCTTC.

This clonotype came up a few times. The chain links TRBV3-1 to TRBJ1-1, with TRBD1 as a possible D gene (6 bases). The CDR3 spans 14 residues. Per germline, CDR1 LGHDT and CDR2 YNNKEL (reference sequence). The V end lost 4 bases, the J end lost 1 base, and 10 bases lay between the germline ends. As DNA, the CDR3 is TGTGCCAGCAGCCTGGGACATGCGAACACTGAAGCTTTCTTT. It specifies CASSLGHANTEAFF.

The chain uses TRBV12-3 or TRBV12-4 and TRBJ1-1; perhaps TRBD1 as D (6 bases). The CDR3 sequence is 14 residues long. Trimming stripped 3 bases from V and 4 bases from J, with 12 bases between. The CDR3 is CASSFGTQGTEAFF. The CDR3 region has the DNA TGTGCCAGCAGTTTTGGGACACAGGGCACTGAAGCTTTCTTT.

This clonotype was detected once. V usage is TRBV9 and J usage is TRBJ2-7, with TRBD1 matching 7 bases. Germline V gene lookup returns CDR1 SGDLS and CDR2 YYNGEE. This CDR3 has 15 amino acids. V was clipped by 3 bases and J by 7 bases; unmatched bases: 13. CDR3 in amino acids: CASSGSGGNRGEQYF. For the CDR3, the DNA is TGTGCCAGCAGCGGCTCAGGGGGAAACCGAGGGGAGCAGTACTTC.

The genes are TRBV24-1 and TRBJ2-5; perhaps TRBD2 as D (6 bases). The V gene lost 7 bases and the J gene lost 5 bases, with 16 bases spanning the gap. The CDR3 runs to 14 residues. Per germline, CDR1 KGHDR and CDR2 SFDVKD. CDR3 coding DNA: TGTGCCACCAGCCACCCAGGAGGGGCTGAGACCCAGTACTTC. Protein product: CATSHPGGAETQYF.

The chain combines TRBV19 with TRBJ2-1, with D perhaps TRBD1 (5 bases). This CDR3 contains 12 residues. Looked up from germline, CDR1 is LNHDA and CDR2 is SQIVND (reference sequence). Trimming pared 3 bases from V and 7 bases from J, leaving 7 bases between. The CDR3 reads CASSMQGNEQFF. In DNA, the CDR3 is TGTGCCAGTAGTATGCAGGGAAATGAGCAGTTCTTC.